This TCR beta chain was observed in a study of T cells expressing NK-cell markers. Study-level information: CD3+CD56+NKG2C+, CD3+CD56+NKG2C- and CD3+CD56-NKG2C+ T cells, once sorted, supplied the TCR beta repertoires.

Whole-study results and caveats: For four donors, these clonotypes were likewise the leading ones in the CD3+CD56-NKG2C+ fraction. Six donors had dominant NKG2C+ clonotypes that comprised about 1.0-8% of their CD8+ T cells.

The CDR3 runs 14 residues. Germline assignment: CDR1 SGHRS and CDR2 YFSETQ. Details on this clonotype: The antigen is not known.

cDNA encoding TCR beta was synthesized via 5'RACE template switching incorporating UMIs. TCRdb reprocessed the 5' RACE reads and keeps a single row for each CDR3 protein, giving no DNA. Its listing shows about 180,000 distinct CDR3 sequences. This rearrangement joins TRBV5-1 to TRBJ2-7; TCRdb's D gene call, TRBD1, goes unchecked for lack of DNA. The TCR was taken from a woman between 18 and 69 years old in good health. The material sequenced was blood T cells: a sorted CD56 or NKG2C T cell subset, CD4+ or CD8+ T cells, or bulk PBMC T cells (not recorded which). CDR3 sequence: CASSSLRQVNEQYF.